Following are 26 T cell receptor beta chains from one sample sequenced in a study of cytomegalovirus exposure and HLA in healthy donors (dated by TCRdb to 2016 to 2017). The method behind the library was the immunoSEQ multiplex PCR assay. For the multiplex PCR, a mixture combining 60 forward primers for TCR Vbeta segments and 13 reverse primers for TCR Jbeta segments was used. TCRdb limited this immuneACCESS table to in-frame rearrangements with V and J called. A share of clones is missing; checked studies link under half to unresolved V genes, and the rest is unexplained. This sample's clone table shows over 45,000 clones. The leading ten clones occupy 2.1% of the sample. Sequencing was performed on PBMCs. The receptors were gathered from a woman aged 40 to 49 in good health and CMV-seronegative.

This chain connects TRBV29-1 to TRBJ1-4; maybe TRBD1 (5 bases). The CDR3 is 13 residues long. Trimming left V 4 bases short and J 8 bases short, with 14 bases between. CDR1 is SQVTM, CDR2 ANQGSEA, per germline. The DNA for the CDR3 is TGCAGCGTTGTTTCCCCCGACAGCGAAAAACTGTTTTTT. Translated: CSVVSPDSEKLFF.

The rearrangement links TRBV6-6 to TRBJ2-5; the match to TRBD2 covers 11 bases. CDR1 and CDR2 (germline): MNHNY, SVGAGI (reference sequence). The V segment lost 6 bases and the J segment 9 bases; nucleotides outside the gene matches: 12. This CDR3 is built from 15 residues. This CDR3 is CASSPTGTSGRAQYF. The CDR3 DNA reads TGTGCCAGCAGCCCAACCGGGACTAGCGGCCGAGCCCAGTACTTC.

The CDR3 region has the DNA TGTGCCAGCCGACTAGCGGGGAGGGATGAGCAGTTCTTC. The encoded protein is CASRLAGRDEQFF. This chain connects TRBV6-5 to TRBJ2-1, with 11 bases identical to TRBD2. Germline V gene lookup returns CDR1 MNHEY and CDR2 SVGAGI. There are 13 residues in the CDR3. Trimming removed 8 bases from V and 8 bases from J; junction bases left unmatched: 5.

This chain uses TRBV4-2 with TRBJ1-4, with 7 bases lining up with TRBD1. Per the germline V gene, CDR1 is LGHNA and CDR2 is YNFKEQ. The CDR3 consists of 17 residues. After removal of 4 bases from V and 6 bases from J, the junction contained 14 bases not matched to a gene. The CDR3 region is CASSLTDRDSGDEKLFF. CDR3 in DNA: TGTGCCAGCAGCCTAACGGACCGGGACAGTGGGGATGAAAAACTGTTTTTT.

The chain links TRBV7-2 to TRBJ1-5, with D maybe TRBD1 (6 bases). The CDR3 has 18 residues. V lost 1 base to trimming and J lost 1 base, with 17 bases between them. The germline V gene has CDR1 SGHTA and CDR2 FQGNSA. The DNA for the CDR3 is TGTGCCAGCAGCTTAGTCGGAGTAGGACAGAAAAGCAATCAGCCCCAGCATTTT. Encoded protein: CASSLVGVGQKSNQPQHF.

CDR3 in amino acids: CASGGSQGRLGYTF. For the CDR3, the DNA is TGTGCCAGCGGCGGGTCTCAGGGGCGCCTGGGCTACACCTTC. The rearrangement joins TRBV9 to TRBJ1-2, with D perhaps TRBD1 (6 bases). In germline, CDR1 is SGDLS, CDR2 YYNGEE. The CDR3 consists of 14 residues. Trimming stripped 7 bases from V and 8 bases from J, with 21 bases between.

This sequence joins TRBV30 and TRBJ2-7, with 13 bases aligning to TRBD2. This CDR3 contains 17 residues. After removal of 5 bases from V and 6 bases from J, the junction contained 16 bases not matched to a gene. Germline V gene data show CDR1 as GTSNPN and CDR2 as SVGIG (reference sequence). CDR3 nucleotides: TGTGCCTGGGGACCCAAGGGACTAGCGGGGAGAGGGGGCGAGCAGTACTTC. It specifies CAWGPKGLAGRGGEQYF.

The J gene is TRBJ2-3, the V gene TRBV10-3; TRBD1 might be the D (5 bases). CDR1 and CDR2 from the germline V gene are ENHRY and SYGVKD. The CDR3 consists of 14 residues. The ends were cut back, 7 bases at V and 0 bases at J, with 11 bases in the middle. The chain's CDR3 is CAIKGAFSTDTQYF. DNA for the CDR3: TGTGCCATCAAAGGGGCCTTTAGCACAGATACGCAGTATTTT.

The V call is TRBV2, the J call TRBJ2-1; 8 bases fit TRBD2. The germline gives CDR1 SNHLY, CDR2 FYNNEI. J lost 2 bases, V lost 8 bases, and 5 bases had no gene match. The CDR3 has 14 residues. This CDR3 reads CASSPGLAYNEQFF. DNA of the CDR3: TGTGCCAGCTCCCCGGGACTAGCCTACAATGAGCAGTTCTTC.

The rearrangement links TRBV4-1 to TRBJ1-3, with D perhaps TRBD1 (5 bases). Germline CDR1 is MGHRA and CDR2 is YSYEKL. The CDR3 totals 14 residues. Trimming pared 4 bases from V and 0 bases from J, leaving 7 bases between. CDR3 residues: CASSLGHSGNTIYF. Written as DNA, the CDR3 is TGCGCCAGCAGCCTCGGACACTCTGGAAACACCATATATTTT.

The genes are TRBV30 and TRBJ1-1, with 9 bases matching TRBD1. Germline-derived CDR1 and CDR2 are GTSNPN and SVGIG (reference sequence). The CDR3 is made up of 16 amino acids. Losses at the gene ends were 3 bases for V and 7 bases for J; bases not matched to a gene: 15. The CDR3 region is CAWSKRPGQGGFEAFF. CDR3 sequence (DNA): TGTGCCTGGAGCAAAAGGCCGGGACAGGGCGGGTTTGAAGCTTTCTTT.

The V gene is TRBV5-1, the J gene TRBJ2-3; D gene ambiguous. CDR1 SGHRS and CDR2 YFSETQ come from the germline V gene. Trimming cost V 0 bases and J 4 bases, with 12 bases left between them. The CDR3 spans 15 residues. The CDR3 DNA reads TGCGCCAGCAGCTTGGAGTACAGTCTGGCAGATACGCAGTATTTT. Translated, it gives CASSLEYSLADTQYF.

V gene TRBV9 combines with J gene TRBJ2-5; D is unclear. The CDR3 sequence is 14 residues long. CDR1 and CDR2 (germline): SGDLS, YYNGEE. Between the trimmed V and J ends, which lost 4 bases and 1 base, there was a span of 11 bases. CDR3 in DNA: TGTGCCAGCAGCCCCGGAAACAGCCAAGAGACCCAGTACTTC. Amino acids: CASSPGNSQETQYF.

CDR3 protein: CASSQEGPNSSTDTQYF. For the CDR3, the DNA is TGTGCCAGCAGCCAAGAGGGCCCTAACTCTAGCACAGATACGCAGTATTTT. The chain has TRBV14 and TRBJ2-3; no clear D. The V gene's germline CDR1 is SGHDN and CDR2 FVKESK. The V gene lost 0 bases and the J gene lost 0 bases, with 13 bases spanning the gap. CDR3 length: 17 residues.

This chain links TRBV30 with TRBJ2-7; 11 positions match TRBD2. There are 15 residues in the CDR3. The trim removed 3 bases at V and 7 bases at J, leaving 11 bases unmatched. Germline CDR1 GTSNPN, CDR2 SVGIG (reference sequence). The CDR3 sequence: CAWSDWLAGGKEQYF. DNA for the CDR3: TGTGCCTGGAGCGACTGGCTAGCGGGAGGTAAAGAGCAGTACTTC.

The V and J genes are TRBV19 and TRBJ2-2, with 8 bases matching TRBD1. This CDR3 comprises 16 residues. V lost 4 bases to trimming and J lost 5 bases; unmatched junction nucleotides: 9. Germline V CDR1 and CDR2: LNHDA, SQIVND (reference sequence). CDR3 sequence reads: CASSKEGTGGTGELFF. In DNA, the CDR3 is TGTGCCAGTAGTAAGGAGGGGACAGGCGGGACCGGGGAGCTGTTTTTT.

The chain recombines TRBV30 with TRBJ2-7; TRBD2 matches at 7 bases. CDR3 length: 15 amino acids. With V trimmed by 6 bases and J by 1 base, 12 bases remained unmatched. Germline-derived CDR1 and CDR2 are GTSNPN and SVGIG (reference sequence). As DNA, the CDR3 is TGTGCCTGCAAATTATTTGACGGGGGGTCCTACGAGCAGTACTTC. Amino acids: CACKLFDGGSYEQYF.

Details on this clone: Other DNA sequences in this sample translate to the same CDR3. This chain connects TRBV11-3 to TRBJ1-2; 9 nucleotides match TRBD1. The CDR3 has 13 amino acids. Germline CDR1 and CDR2: SGHNT and YENEEA. V was clipped by 5 bases and J by 4 bases; unmatched bases: 2. CDR3 sequence: CASSLTGGYGYTF. The CDR3 nucleotides are TGTGCCAGCAGCCTGACAGGGGGCTATGGCTACACCTTC.

V and J are TRBV18 and TRBJ2-1; 7 bases match TRBD2. Losses at the gene ends were 6 bases for V and 6 bases for J; bases not matched to a gene: 11. Germline CDR1 and CDR2: KGHSH and LQKENI. This CDR3 has 15 residues. For the CDR3, the DNA is TGTGCCAGCTCCCCTAGCCTAGCGGAGCTCAATGAGCAGTTCTTC. It encodes CASSPSLAELNEQFF.

V and J are TRBV30 and TRBJ1-3, with TRBD1 identical over 7 bases. V shed 4 bases and J 0 bases; nucleotides not matched to a gene: 9. The CDR3 sequence is 16 residues long. CDR1 and CDR2 from the germline V gene are GTSNPN and SVGIG (reference sequence). The CDR3: CAWTGTEGGSGNTIYF. As DNA, the CDR3 is TGTGCCTGGACGGGGACAGAAGGAGGCTCTGGAAACACCATATATTTT.

The chain employs TRBV7-6 and TRBJ2-1; 10 nucleotides match TRBD2. The V gene end was trimmed by 4 bases and the J gene end by 5 bases; junction bases not matched to a gene: 8. The CDR3 has 16 residues. Germline V gives CDR1 SGHVS, CDR2 FNYEAQ. This chain's CDR3 is CASSSSSGGADNEQFF. The CDR3 DNA reads TGTGCCAGCAGCTCGTCAAGCGGGGGGGCCGACAATGAGCAGTTCTTC.

Concerning this clone: At one end, the junction sequence differs from germline, possibly due to a read error. This sequence joins TRBV10-3 and TRBJ2-1, with TRBD1 matching 7 bases. CDR1 and CDR2 (germline): ENHRY, SYGVKD. This CDR3 is 16 amino acids long. DNA of the CDR3: TGTGCCAGCAGTGAGTCGACAGGGTCGGGTTACAATGAGCAGTTCTTC. Encoded protein: CASSESTGSGYNEQFF.

The gene calls are TRBV9 and TRBJ2-2; D unclear. Trimming removed 0 bases at V and 0 bases at J, with 9 bases between. Germline CDR1 and CDR2: SGDLS and YYNGEE. The CDR3 has 16 residues. CDR3 loop: CASSVEAGSNTGELFF. The CDR3 coding sequence is TGTGCCAGCAGCGTAGAGGCAGGCTCGAACACCGGGGAGCTGTTTTTT. Based on the CDR3 plus reference TRBV9 and TRBJ2-2, the full variable domain is DSGVTQTPKHLITATGQRVTLRCSPRSGDLSVYWYQQSLDQGLQFLIQYYNGEERAKGNILERFSAQQFPDLHSELNLSSLELGDSALYFCASSVEAGSNTGELFFGEGSRLTVL.

The rearrangement uses TRBV28 and TRBJ1-2; D gene ambiguous. Trimming pared 6 bases from V and 8 bases from J, leaving 7 bases between. Germline CDR1 and CDR2: MDHEN and SYDVKM. The CDR3 sequence is 10 residues long. This chain's CDR3 is CASSSKGYTF. In DNA, the CDR3 is TGTGCCAGCAGCTCTAAGGGCTACACCTTC.

V is TRBV6-6 and J is TRBJ2-5; D is unresolved. The CDR3 is made up of 12 amino acids. Trimming removed 4 bases at V and 4 bases at J, with 7 bases between. Per germline, CDR1 MNHNY and CDR2 SVGAGI (reference sequence). CDR3 bases: TGTGCCAGCAGTTTTAGTGCAGAGACCCAGTACTTC. Its protein product is CASSFSAETQYF.

V gene TRBV7-3 combines with J gene TRBJ2-1; TRBD2 matches at 7 bases. The CDR3 is 14 residues long. V lost 4 bases, J lost 7 bases, and 7 bases stayed unmatched. Per germline, CDR1 SGHTA and CDR2 FQGTGA. This CDR3 reads CASSSLAGRNEQFF. The DNA for the CDR3 is TGTGCCAGCAGCTCCTTAGCGGGTCGGAATGAGCAGTTCTTC.